The entry below describes one T cell receptor (beta chain). Its antigen is unknown. Here immunoSEQ multiplex PCR was the method, and the copy in TCRdb shows in-frame clones only, minus some. The sample holds 100,000 to 150,000 clones, around 88% seen once. The sample originates from a study of identifying expanded T cells in peripheral blood. The study, taken as a whole, reports: Differentially abundant clones: about 1.3 between replicates, 15 to 17 at approximately 13 days, 18 to 20 at four. Across healthy donors, higher total template counts meant significantly greater approximately two-week count variance.

During the collection period, no donor immune events like infections were recorded. With V trimmed by 3 bases and J by 6 bases, 3 bases remained unmatched. Germline V gene lookup returns CDR1 SGHNT and CDR2 YYREEE (reference sequence). The CDR3 consists of 15 residues. The chain is built from TRBV5-4 and TRBJ2-2, with TRBD2 matching 12 bases. Sequencing was carried out using blood. This clonotype originated in a person aged 18 to 75 in good health. The DNA of the CDR3 is TGTGCCAGCAGCTCTCCTAGCGGGGGGGCCGGGGAGCTGTTTTTT. Translated, it gives CASSSPSGGAGELFF.